These 28 T cell receptor beta chains share one sample of origin, sequenced in a study of vaccination effects on CD4 cells after COVID-19. Sequencing was preceded by expansion of antigen-specific CD4+ T cells with viral peptide pools in the ViraFEST assay. When about ten days of culture had elapsed, CD4+ T cells were isolated. Participants were given two doses of BNT162b2 or mRNA-1273 vaccine. The method was immunoSEQ multiplex PCR; TCRdb's version includes in-frame clones alone and lacks a portion of them. Of about 26,000 clones detected, over 60% appear once; the ten largest clones hold less than 7.5%. Their antigens remain unidentified. The specimen comprised CD4+ T cells from PBMCs cultured with SARS-CoV-2 spike peptides, sampled after COVID-19 vaccination. The receptors shown here come from a human donor who received a COVID-19 vaccine. Some clones in this sample may be carry-over from other donors' samples.

The chain has TRBV6-2 or TRBV6-3 and TRBJ2-7; TRBD2 matches at 8 bases. The CDR3 totals 15 residues. Trimming removed 5 bases from V and 2 bases from J; junction bases left unmatched: 8. Germline-derived CDR1 and CDR2 are MNHEY and SVGEGT. For the CDR3, the DNA is TGTGCCAGCAGTAAACCCCTAGCGGGTGCCTACGAGCAGTACGTC. Translated: CASSKPLAGAYEQYV.

The J gene is TRBJ2-1, the V gene TRBV7-9; TRBD2 aligns across 8 bases. Germline lookup yields CDR1 SEHNR and CDR2 FQNEAQ (reference sequence). The J segment lost 9 bases and the V segment lost 5 bases, leaving 15 bases of the junction unmatched. CDR3 length equals 16 residues. The CDR3 is CASSPRPGLGPGEQFF. In nucleotides, the CDR3 is TGTGCCAGCAGCCCCCGGCCGGGACTAGGACCAGGTGAGCAGTTCTTC.

The V call is TRBV2, the J call TRBJ2-3, with 9 bases identical to TRBD2. Germline trimming cut 6 bases from V and 7 bases from J; bases unmatched to any gene: 5. This CDR3 comprises 13 residues. Germline V gives CDR1 SNHLY, CDR2 FYNNEI. CDR3 sequence reads: CASRGGGAYTQYF. In DNA, the CDR3 is TGTGCCAGCAGAGGCGGGGGGGCTTATACGCAGTATTTT.

CDR3 bases: TGCGCCAGCAGCAGGTTTCAGACTGAAGCTTTCTTT. It specifies CASSRFQTEAFF. V usage is TRBV10-2 and J usage is TRBJ1-1; the D is unclear. V was cut by 6 bases and J by 5 bases, with 10 bases left in between. This CDR3 spans 12 amino acids. Germline V gene lookup returns CDR1 WSHSY and CDR2 SAAADI.

The rearrangement uses TRBV2 and TRBJ2-1; 9 bases line up with TRBD2. The V segment lost 8 bases and the J segment 0 bases; nucleotides outside the gene matches: 8. The CDR3 contains 16 residues. Looked up from germline, CDR1 is SNHLY and CDR2 is FYNNEI. The CDR3 DNA is TGTGCCAGCGGAGTAGCGGGGGCCCGCTCCTACAATGAGCAGTTCTTC. It encodes CASGVAGARSYNEQFF.

The rearrangement uses TRBV28 and TRBJ2-3; 10 bases align to TRBD2. The CDR3 runs 15 residues. The germline V gene encodes CDR1 MDHEN and CDR2 SYDVKM. The trim removed 6 bases at V and 5 bases at J, leaving 8 bases unmatched. CDR3 residues: CASSGSGGLLDTQYF. The CDR3 DNA is TGTGCCAGCAGCGGTAGCGGGGGGCTGTTAGATACGCAGTATTTT.

This chain links TRBV30 with TRBJ2-1; D uncertain. The ends were cut back, 3 bases at V and 10 bases at J, with 16 bases in the middle. Per germline, CDR1 GTSNPN and CDR2 SVGIG (reference sequence). This CDR3 is built from 13 residues. CDR3 in DNA: TGTGCCTGGAGCAACTCACAAGCCGACGAGCAGTTCTTC. This translates into CAWSNSQADEQFF.

This clone is deemed medium-sized. The chain joins TRBV12-3 or TRBV12-4 to TRBJ2-7; D possibly matches TRBD1 or TRBD2 (5 bases each). CDR3 size: 11 residues. Trimming took off 5 bases at V and 6 bases at J, with 8 bases between the two ends. The chain's CDR3 is CASSGGFEQYV. The DNA of the CDR3 is TGTGCCAGCAGTGGGGGATTCGAGCAGTACGTC.

The J gene is TRBJ1-4, the V gene TRBV5-1; possibly TRBD1 for D (6 bases). Per germline, CDR1 SGHRS and CDR2 YFSETQ. V was clipped by 4 bases and J by 5 bases, with 12 bases between them. The CDR3 length is 14 residues. In DNA form, the CDR3 reads TGCGCCAGCAGCCGGGATACAGGGAATGAAAAACTGTTTTTT. Translation gives CASSRDTGNEKLFF.

This chain uses TRBV30 with TRBJ2-6; no clear D gene. This CDR3 contains 21 residues. Trimming took 2 bases from V and 4 from J, leaving 30 bases between them. CDR1 is GTSNPN and CDR2 is SVGIG in the germline V gene (reference sequence). The CDR3 sequence: CAWSKKKLSLPQSLGANVLTF. The CDR3 nucleotides read TGTGCCTGGAGTAAGAAAAAACTCAGCCTGCCCCAGTCTCTGGGGGCCAACGTCCTGACTTTC. The entire variable domain, with the rest obtained from reference TRBV30 and TRBJ2-6, is as follows: SQTIHQWPATLVQPVGSPLSLECTVEGTSNPNLYWYRQAAGRGLQLLFYSVGIGQISSEVPQNLSASRPQDRQFILSSKKLLLSDSGFYLCAWSKKKLSLPQSLGANVLTFGAGSRLTVL.

This clone occurred a few times. This chain joins TRBV6-2 or TRBV6-3 and TRBJ1-6; D is possibly TRBD1 (6 bases). The germline gives CDR1 MNHEY, CDR2 SVGEGT. This CDR3 contains 16 residues. With 6 bases removed from V and 8 bases from J, the gap between germline ends came to 20 bases. In DNA form, the CDR3 reads TGTGCCAGCAGCCCACAGGGTTTTTTTTGGGATTCACCCCTCCACTTT. It encodes CASSPQGFFWDSPLHF.

There are a few counts of this clone. This sequence joins TRBV21-1 and TRBJ2-7; TRBD2 is the table's D call, not checked against the DNA. TRBV21-1 is a listed pseudogene. This CDR3 spans 15 amino acids. For the CDR3, the DNA is TGTGCCAGCAGCAAACGTCGAGGCGCCCGTTACGAGCAGTACGTC. Translated: CASSKRRGARYEQYV.

The V call is TRBV9, the J call TRBJ2-4; 9 bases are a match to TRBD1. V dropped 4 bases and J dropped 8; count of bases not matched to a gene: 10. The germline gives CDR1 SGDLS, CDR2 YYNGEE. This CDR3 region has 15 residues. Here the CDR3 reads CASSPRRTGEDIQYF. DNA of the CDR3: TGTGCCAGCAGCCCCAGAAGGACAGGGGAGGACATTCAGTACTTC.

This chain joins TRBV4-1 and TRBJ1-3, with D possibly matching TRBD1 (6 bases). Trimming pared 0 bases from V and 0 bases from J, leaving 15 bases between. Germline V CDR1 and CDR2: MGHRA, YSYEKL. This CDR3 is built from 18 residues. CDR3 loop: CASSQDWVDRPSGNTIYF. CDR3 sequence (DNA): TGCGCCAGCAGCCAAGATTGGGTGGACAGACCCTCTGGAAACACCATATATTTT.

The chain recombines TRBV5-1 with TRBJ2-5; D possibly corresponds to TRBD2 (5 bases). Germline assignment: CDR1 SGHRS and CDR2 YFSETQ. V lost 3 bases and J lost 5, with 11 bases in between. The CDR3 has 13 amino acids. The CDR3 coding sequence is TGCGCCAGCAGCTCTGCGGGCCGGGAGACCCAGTACTTC. Translated: CASSSAGRETQYF.

The gene calls are TRBV4-3 and TRBJ1-4; no clear D gene. The germline V gene has CDR1 LGHNA and CDR2 YSLEER. Between the trimmed V and J ends, which lost 1 base and 5 bases, there was a span of 8 bases. The CDR3 has 14 residues. Written as DNA, the CDR3 is TGCGCCAGCAGCCAAGGCGGGATCAATGAAAAACTGTTTTTT. Its translation is CASSQGGINEKLFF.

This clone was seen more than once but under ten times. This chain connects TRBV7-9 to TRBJ2-2; D might be TRBD1 (5 bases). V lost 3 bases and J lost 3, with 8 bases in between. The CDR3 has 14 amino acids. Germline CDR1 and CDR2: SEHNR and FQNEAQ (reference sequence). The CDR3 DNA is TGTGCCAGCAGCTTGAGGACATACACCGGGGAGCTGTTTTTT. Translating gives CASSLRTYTGELFF.

The rearrangement joins TRBV6-2 or TRBV6-3 to TRBJ2-7; D gene unclear. CDR1 MNHEY and CDR2 SVGEGT come from the germline V gene. The CDR3 has 14 amino acids. Trimming pared 4 bases from V and 0 bases from J, leaving 10 bases between. CDR3: CASSWSESSYEQYV. The DNA of the CDR3 is TGTGCCAGCAGTTGGAGCGAGAGCTCCTACGAGCAGTACGTC.

This chain joins TRBV10-3 and TRBJ1-1, with D maybe TRBD1 (5 bases). The CDR3 has 15 residues. Germline lookup yields CDR1 ENHRY and CDR2 SYGVKD. Deletions cut 4 bases from V and 4 bases from J, with 16 bases between. CDR3 nucleotide sequence: TGTGCCATCAGTGCCTGGGAGCCGGGGGGCACTGAAGCTTTCTTT. As protein: CAISAWEPGGTEAFF.

This clone appeared once. The V and J genes are TRBV4-3 and TRBJ1-2; D gene ambiguous. The V end lost 0 bases, the J end lost 3 bases, and 2 bases lay between the germline ends. Germline CDR1 is LGHNA and CDR2 is YSLEER. The CDR3 runs to 12 residues. The CDR3 protein is CASSQDYYGYTF. The DNA of the CDR3 is TGCGCCAGCAGCCAAGATTACTATGGCTACACCTTC.

The chain uses TRBV28 and TRBJ2-1; D is ambiguous. Germline V lookup: CDR1 MDHEN, CDR2 SYDVKM. The length of the CDR3 is 12 residues. The CDR3 loop reads CASRLMYNEQFF. The CDR3 coding sequence is TGTGCTAGTCGCTTGATGTACAATGAGCAGTTCTTC. The whole variable domain, remainder taken from reference TRBV28 and TRBJ2-1, is DVKVTQSSRYLVKRTGEKVFLECVQDMDHENMFWYRQDPGLGLRLIYFSYDVKMKEKGDIPEGYSVSREKKERFSLILESASTNQTSMYLCASRLMYNEQFFGPGTRLTVL.

This chain joins TRBV9 and TRBJ1-6; no firm D call. Germline CDR1 and CDR2: SGDLS and YYNGEE. V lost 0 bases and J lost 6, with 7 bases in between. The CDR3 contains 14 residues. The CDR3 bases are TGTGCCAGCAGCGTAGGAACCGCTAATTCACCCCTCCACTTT. Protein product: CASSVGTANSPLHF.

The chain has TRBV9 and TRBJ1-1; D perhaps matches TRBD1 (5 bases). The CDR3 covers 15 residues. Deletions cut 1 base from V and 3 bases from J, with 13 bases between. The V gene's germline CDR1 is SGDLS and CDR2 YYNGEE. The CDR3 DNA is TGTGCCAGCAGCGTATCGGCAGGGCTGGACACTGAAGCTTTCTTT. It encodes CASSVSAGLDTEAFF. The complete variable domain, with remaining parts taken from reference TRBV9 and TRBJ1-1, reads DSGVTQTPKHLITATGQRVTLRCSPRSGDLSVYWYQQSLDQGLQFLIQYYNGEERAKGNILERFSAQQFPDLHSELNLSSLELGDSALYFCASSVSAGLDTEAFFGQGTRLTVV.

This chain connects TRBV6-5 to TRBJ2-1; D is possibly TRBD2 (6 bases). The V end lost 7 bases, the J end lost 7 bases, and 17 bases lay between the germline ends. The CDR3 sequence is 14 residues long. The germline gives CDR1 MNHEY, CDR2 SVGAGI. CDR3 bases: TGTGCCAGCACCTCTTATGCGGGGCTGAATGAGCAGTTCTTC. Protein: CASTSYAGLNEQFF.

The V call is TRBV18, the J call TRBJ2-3; D is unclear. The V end was cut by 2 bases, the J end by 0 bases, with 6 bases between. In germline, CDR1 is KGHSH, CDR2 LQKENI. The CDR3 sequence is 14 residues long. CDR3 DNA: TGTGCCAGCTCACCATCCGCTAGCACAGATACGCAGTATTTT. Its translation is CASSPSASTDTQYF.

The chain employs TRBV5-1 and TRBJ1-1; D might be TRBD1 (5 bases). This CDR3 spans 16 amino acids. Between the trimmed V and J ends, which lost 0 bases and 4 bases, there was a span of 16 bases. Germline loops: CDR1 SGHRS, CDR2 YFSETQ. For the CDR3, the DNA is TGCGCCAGCAGCTTGGGGCCAGGGAGGATGGTCACTGAAGCTTTCTTT. Residues: CASSLGPGRMVTEAFF.

The V gene is TRBV5-1, the J gene TRBJ2-2, with 7 bases fitting TRBD2. The CDR3 runs to 16 residues. V was pared by 4 bases and J by 3 bases, with 9 bases of the junction left unmatched. Germline-derived CDR1 and CDR2 are SGHRS and YFSETQ. CDR3 region: CASSPGAGEYTGELFF. The CDR3 coding sequence is TGCGCCAGCAGCCCTGGGGCGGGGGAGTACACCGGGGAGCTGTTTTTT.

The chain combines TRBV30 with TRBJ1-2, with TRBD1 identical over 9 bases. The CDR3 covers 14 residues. Trimming removed 2 bases from V and 4 bases from J; junction bases left unmatched: 5. Germline CDR1 GTSNPN, CDR2 SVGIG (reference sequence). DNA for the CDR3: TGTGCCTGGAGTACCGGGACAGGGACCTATGGCTACACCTTC. It specifies CAWSTGTGTYGYTF.